This passage covers 28 T cell receptor beta chains from one sample sequenced in a study of CD8 T cells in ankylosing spondylitis. TCRdb re-analysed the 5' RACE reads in MiXCR, keeping a single row per CDR3 protein. The sample carries tens of thousands of distinct CDR3 sequences, under 30% recorded once. The sample comprised blood, either unsorted or a sorted T cell fraction (not recorded which). The receptors were gathered from a male donor with ankylosing spondylitis or in good health (not recorded which).

This clonotype has a handful of counts. This chain links TRBV12-3 or TRBV12-4 with TRBJ1-1; no clear D gene. This CDR3 is 14 amino acids long. V lost 3 bases, J lost 3 bases, and 11 bases lay in between. CDR3 loop: CASSFGQPYTEAFF. In nucleotides, the CDR3 is TGTGCCAGCAGTTTTGGGCAGCCCTACACTGAAGCTTTCTTT.

In its sample, this clonotype was seen many times. The J gene is TRBJ1-5, the V gene TRBV7-9; D is undetermined. Germline loops: CDR1 SEHNR, CDR2 FQNEAQ (reference sequence). Trimming pared 5 bases from V and 3 bases from J, leaving 14 bases between. The CDR3 length is 15 residues. The CDR3 DNA reads as TGTGCCAGCAGCGAAACGGGCGGAATCAATCAGCCCCAGCATTTT. This sequence encodes CASSETGGINQPQHF.

This sequence joins TRBV5-1 and TRBJ1-4; 7 bases are shared with TRBD1. Germline V gene data show CDR1 as SGHRS and CDR2 as YFSETQ. This CDR3 is built from 16 residues. Trimming at V came to 5 bases and at J to 5 bases, leaving 12 bases not matched to a gene. CDR3 nucleotides: TGCGCCAGCAGGTTAAATCCGGGACAGCCCAATGAAAAACTGTTTTTT. Its translation: CASRLNPGQPNEKLFF.

This clonotype was seen only a few times. The chain uses TRBV7-8 and TRBJ1-2; maybe TRBD1 (5 bases). V lost 4 bases to trimming and J lost 5 bases, with 17 bases between them. Germline CDR1 and CDR2: SGHVS and FQNEAQ. This CDR3 spans 15 amino acids. CDR3 bases: TGTGCCAGCAGCTCAGGGTCCTCCGGGCTGTATGGCTACACCTTC. Its protein product is CASSSGSSGLYGYTF.

This clonotype has just a few counts. The chain is built from TRBV7-7 and TRBJ2-2; 8 bases fit TRBD1. Germline assignment: CDR1 SSHAT and CDR2 FNYEAQ (reference sequence). This CDR3 is 16 amino acids long. V gave up 4 bases and J gave up 3 bases; unmatched junction bases: 7. CDR3 coding DNA: TGTGCCAGCAGCTACGGACAGGGCCTGGACACCGGGGAGCTGTTTTTT. The encoded protein is CASSYGQGLDTGELFF.

This clonotype was counted at least ten times. The chain recombines TRBV5-1 with TRBJ1-2; TRBD1 is a possible D gene (5 bases). Per the germline V gene, CDR1 is SGHRS and CDR2 is YFSETQ. CDR3 length: 18 residues. Trimming cost V 2 bases and J 1 base, with 21 bases left between them. The chain's CDR3 is CASSFYGDQKSDNYGYTF. As DNA, the CDR3 is TGCGCCAGCAGCTTTTACGGGGACCAAAAGTCTGATAACTATGGCTACACCTTC.

This rearrangement joins TRBV15 to TRBJ2-7; 11 bases match TRBD2. The CDR3 runs 18 residues. After removal of 1 base from V and 6 bases from J, the junction contained 14 bases not matched to a gene. The germline V gene has CDR1 LNHNV and CDR2 YYDKDF (reference sequence). The CDR3 spells CATSRGPVTSGRFFEQYF. CDR3 DNA: TGTGCCACCAGCAGAGGGCCCGTAACTAGCGGGAGATTCTTCGAGCAGTACTTC. Full variable domain (remainder filled in from reference TRBV15 and TRBJ2-7): DAMVIQNPRYQVTQFGKPVTLSCSQTLNHNVMYWYQQKSSQAPKLLFHYYDKDFNNEADTPDNFQSRRPNTSFCFLDIRSPGLGDTAMYLCATSRGPVTSGRFFEQYFGPGTRLTVT.

The V and J genes are TRBV18 and TRBJ1-5; D unresolved. V was clipped by 2 bases and J by 4 bases, with 18 bases between them. Germline V gene data show CDR1 as KGHSH and CDR2 as LQKENI. The CDR3 is 17 amino acids. In DNA form, the CDR3 reads TGTGCCAGCTCACCAAATCATCTGGAGATTTTTAATCAGCCCCAGCATTTT. Its translation is CASSPNHLEIFNQPQHF.

The V gene is TRBV12-3 or TRBV12-4, the J gene TRBJ2-3; 14 bases align to TRBD2. The CDR3 covers 18 residues. The V and J ends lost 7 bases and 0 bases, in that order; junction bases with no gene match: 9. CDR3: CASTGPGLAGESTDTQYF. The DNA of the CDR3 is TGTGCCAGCACCGGGCCGGGACTAGCGGGGGAGAGCACAGATACGCAGTATTTT.

The rearrangement links TRBV7-2 to TRBJ2-5; 8 bases match TRBD1. V shed 4 bases and J 8 bases; nucleotides not matched to a gene: 9. The CDR3 extends over 14 amino acids. CDR1 is SGHTA and CDR2 is FQGNSA in the germline V gene. The CDR3, as DNA: TGTGCCAGCAGCTCGTACAGGGGGAAGAGAACCCAGTACTTC. Translation gives CASSSYRGKRTQYF.

The chain carries TRBV10-3 and TRBJ1-1; perhaps TRBD1 as D (5 bases). Germline CDR1 ENHRY, CDR2 SYGVKD. Trimming removed 5 bases at V and 3 bases at J, with 10 bases between. The CDR3 runs 13 residues. CDR3 nucleotides: TGTGCCATCAGTCTTACGACAGACACTGAAGCTTTCTTT. This sequence encodes CAISLTTDTEAFF.

V gene TRBV28 combines with J gene TRBJ1-2, with D possibly TRBD1 on 5 matching bases. Trimming pared 7 bases from V and 0 bases from J, leaving 18 bases between. The CDR3 is 16 residues long. In germline, CDR1 is MDHEN, CDR2 SYDVKM. The CDR3 region is CASKARQPPPNYGYTF. CDR3 in DNA: TGTGCCAGCAAGGCCCGACAGCCACCTCCTAACTATGGCTACACCTTC.

The rearrangement links TRBV7-9 to TRBJ2-1; 15 positions agree with TRBD2. This CDR3 has 16 residues. CDR1 and CDR2 (germline): SEHNR, FQNEAQ (reference sequence). J gave up 9 bases and V 2 bases, and 5 bases lay outside the gene matches. The CDR3 here is CASSLWGLAGGGEQFF. CDR3 nucleotide sequence: TGTGCCAGCAGCTTATGGGGACTAGCGGGAGGTGGTGAGCAGTTCTTC.

The chain is built from TRBV7-8 and TRBJ2-1; D may be TRBD1 (6 bases). Trimming stripped 5 bases from V and 2 bases from J, with 13 bases between. The CDR3 has 15 amino acids. Germline CDR1 SGHVS, CDR2 FQNEAQ. The CDR3 DNA reads as TGTGCCAGCAGCCCACGTCGGACAGCCTACAATGAGCAGTTCTTC. As protein: CASSPRRTAYNEQFF. The full variable domain, in which reference TRBV7-8 and TRBJ2-1 provide the parts outside the CDR3, is GAGVSQSPRYKVAKRGQDVALRCDPISGHVSLFWYQQALGQGPEFLTYFQNEAQLDKSGLPSDRFFAERPEGSVSTLKIQRTQQEDSAVYLCASSPRRTAYNEQFFGPGTRLTVL.

This clonotype was picked up a small number of times. The J gene is TRBJ2-3, the V gene TRBV7-3; D unclear. V was shortened by 5 bases and J by 4 bases, with 10 bases between the two germline ends. The CDR3 is made up of 13 amino acids. Per the germline V gene, CDR1 is SGHTA and CDR2 is FQGTGA. The CDR3 loop reads CASSLIAADTQYF. As DNA, the CDR3 is TGTGCCAGCAGCCTCATAGCTGCAGATACGCAGTATTTT.

CDR3 DNA: TGTGCCAGCAGCCCGCGACAGAGCACAGATACGCAGTATTTT. This sequence encodes CASSPRQSTDTQYF. This sequence joins TRBV5-4 and TRBJ2-3; weak D call: TRBD1 (5 bases). Germline CDR1 and CDR2: SGHNT and YYREEE (reference sequence). CDR3 length: 14 amino acids. The V gene lost 4 bases and the J gene lost 0 bases, with 9 bases spanning the gap.

This clonotype was seen a handful of times. This chain connects TRBV28 to TRBJ1-5, with 9 bases lining up with TRBD1. Germline loops: CDR1 MDHEN, CDR2 SYDVKM. This CDR3 is built from 15 residues. V gave up 5 bases and J gave up 3 bases; unmatched junction bases: 5. The CDR3 reads CASSPTGGSNQPQHF. The CDR3 DNA reads TGTGCCAGCAGTCCTACAGGGGGCTCCAATCAGCCCCAGCATTTT. Full variable domain (rest looked up from reference TRBV28 and TRBJ1-5): DVKVTQSSRYLVKRTGEKVFLECVQDMDHENMFWYRQDPGLGLRLIYFSYDVKMKEKGDIPEGYSVSREKKERFSLILESASTNQTSMYLCASSPTGGSNQPQHFGDGTRLSIL.

The table lists this clonotype with a few counts. The chain has TRBV7-6 and TRBJ1-3, with a weak D call TRBD1 (6 bases). The CDR3 runs to 18 residues. Germline values: CDR1 SGHVS, CDR2 FNYEAQ. V lost 4 bases and J lost 1, with 20 bases in between. CDR3 nucleotide sequence: TGTGCCAGCAGCTCTGAGGGGGGGCTAGTCTTGTCTGGAAACACCATATATTTT. As protein: CASSSEGGLVLSGNTIYF.

This clonotype was observed a few times. One end of the junction fails to match germline, which may point to a read error. In DNA, the CDR3 is TGCGCCAGCAGCTTTGGGCCGTCCTCCAATGAGCAGTTCTTC. The encoded protein is CASSFGPSSNEQFF. The gene calls are TRBV5-1 and TRBJ2-1, with D unclear. The CDR3 covers 14 residues. Germline values: CDR1 SGHRS, CDR2 YFSETQ.

The rearrangement links TRBV29-1 to TRBJ2-7; 8 bases are shared with TRBD1. The germline V gene has CDR1 SQVTM and CDR2 ANQGSEA. Losses at the gene ends were 3 bases for V and 2 bases for J; bases not matched to a gene: 12. The CDR3 consists of 16 residues. The CDR3 DNA follows: TGCAGCGTTGAGGGGACAGGCACCACGCTACCCTACGAGCAGTACTTC. This codes for CSVEGTGTTLPYEQYF.

The genes are TRBV20-1 and TRBJ1-5; possible D gene TRBD1, 6 bases. The CDR3 extends over 14 amino acids. In germline, CDR1 is DFQATT, CDR2 SNEGSKA (reference sequence). V was shortened by 6 bases and J by 7 bases, with 19 bases between the two germline ends. CDR3 DNA sequence: TGCAGTGCACGAGCAGGGGTGGAAGGACAGCCCCAGCATTTT. Translating gives CSARAGVEGQPQHF.

DNA of the CDR3: TGCAGTGCTACGGATGGGGAAAAACTGTTTTTT. Amino acid sequence: CSATDGEKLFF. This chain links TRBV20-1 with TRBJ1-4, with D hard to call. The CDR3 sequence is 11 residues long. CDR1 DFQATT and CDR2 SNEGSKA come from the germline V gene (reference sequence). The V gene lost 4 bases and the J gene lost 8 bases, with 8 bases spanning the gap.

The CDR3 here is CASSVDRSGNTIYF. DNA for the CDR3: TGCGCCAGCAGCGTCGACAGATCTGGAAACACCATATATTTT. J is TRBJ1-3 and V is TRBV5-1, with D possibly matching TRBD1 (5 bases). The CDR3 loop spans 14 amino acids. The germline V gene encodes CDR1 SGHRS and CDR2 YFSETQ. The V end was cut by 4 bases, the J end by 1 base, with 9 bases between. Full variable domain (missing parts from reference TRBV5-1 and TRBJ1-3): KAGVTQTPRYLIKTRGQQVTLSCSPISGHRSVSWYQQTPGQGLQFLFEYFSETQRNKGNFPGRFSGRQFSNSRSEMNVSTLELGDSALYLCASSVDRSGNTIYFGEGSWLTVV.

This clonotype was recorded a few times. This CDR3 reads CSARGQADTQYF. Here the CDR3 DNA reads TGCAGTGCTAGAGGACAGGCGGATACGCAGTATTTT. This chain uses TRBV20-1 with TRBJ2-3; the D gene is possibly TRBD1 (6 bases). The germline gives CDR1 DFQATT, CDR2 SNEGSKA (reference sequence). V lost 1 base and J lost 6, with 8 bases in between. The CDR3 has 12 residues.

This clonotype was counted only a few times. The V and J genes are TRBV5-1 and TRBJ2-7; possible D gene TRBD1, 5 bases. The germline V gene encodes CDR1 SGHRS and CDR2 YFSETQ. The ends were cut back, 0 bases at V and 0 bases at J, with 7 bases in the middle. The CDR3 is 14 amino acids. CDR3 bases: TGCGCCAGCAGCTTGGTAGACAGCTCCTACGAGCAGTACTTC. Protein: CASSLVDSSYEQYF.

In this sample, this clonotype turned up a few times. The rearrangement links TRBV21-1 to TRBJ2-2; the D call TRBD1 from the table was never checked on the DNA. TRBV21-1 is termed a pseudogene. The CDR3 spans 13 residues. DNA of the CDR3: TGTGCCAGCAGCAAACCCTGGCCTAGGAAGCTGTTTTTT. This translates into CASSKPWPRKLFF.

This clonotype has ten or more counts. The rearrangement joins TRBV5-1 to TRBJ1-1; D gene uncertain. Deletions cut 0 bases from V and 4 bases from J, with 10 bases between. Germline lookup yields CDR1 SGHRS and CDR2 YFSETQ. The CDR3 is 14 residues long. Here the CDR3 reads CASSLDILGTEAFF. CDR3 nucleotide sequence: TGCGCCAGCAGCTTGGATATCCTGGGCACTGAAGCTTTCTTT.

The sample holds a few counts of this clonotype. This chain connects TRBV5-1 to TRBJ2-1; possibly TRBD2 for D (5 bases). Germline CDR1 SGHRS, CDR2 YFSETQ. This CDR3 region has 14 residues. Trimming left V 3 bases short and J 5 bases short, with 12 bases between. CDR3: CASSWWAGNNEQFF. The CDR3 region has the DNA TGCGCCAGCAGCTGGTGGGCGGGCAACAATGAGCAGTTCTTC.